The 23 T cell receptor beta chains below were found in one sample sequenced in a study of cytomegalovirus exposure and HLA in healthy donors. The PCR ran on 60 Vbeta and 13 Jbeta primers. Method: immunoSEQ multiplex PCR; TCRdb's copy keeps in-frame clones and lacks some. This sample has 100,000 to 120,000 clones, with less than 80% found just once. The sample comprised PBMCs. The receptors derive from a middle-aged woman in good health and CMV-seropositive.

This chain connects TRBV30 to TRBJ1-6; 7 bases agree with TRBD1. Germline V gene lookup returns CDR1 GTSNPN and CDR2 SVGIG (reference sequence). The trim removed 2 bases at V and 9 bases at J, leaving 7 bases unmatched. The CDR3 sequence is 14 residues long. CDR3: CAWSRSTGSSPLHF. The CDR3 nucleotides are TGTGCCTGGAGTAGGTCGACAGGGAGTTCACCCCTCCACTTT.

The V call is TRBV11-1, the J call TRBJ1-2; the D gene is possibly TRBD1 (5 bases). V was cut by 5 bases and J by 4 bases, with 11 bases left in between. Germline values: CDR1 SGHAT, CDR2 FQDESV (reference sequence). The CDR3 has 13 amino acids. CDR3 DNA sequence: TGTGCCAGCAGCCCTGACAGCCTCTATGGCTACACCTTC. As protein: CASSPDSLYGYTF.

This chain connects TRBV11-1 to TRBJ1-1; unclear D gene. V was cut by 5 bases and J by 5 bases, with 12 bases left in between. CDR1 and CDR2 (germline): SGHAT, FQDESV (reference sequence). The CDR3 length is 13 residues. DNA for the CDR3: TGTGCCAGCAGCCCGAGAGGCCAGACTGAAGCTTTCTTT. Its translation: CASSPRGQTEAFF.

This clone was observed a few times. The chain combines TRBV15 with TRBJ2-5; 8 bases agree with TRBD2. Germline values: CDR1 LNHNV, CDR2 YYDKDF (reference sequence). The ends lost 3 bases at V and 1 base at J; junction bases unmatched: 7. The CDR3 has 16 amino acids. CDR3 amino acids: CATSRGYSGVQETQYF. As DNA, the CDR3 is TGTGCCACCAGCAGGGGCTATAGCGGGGTCCAAGAGACCCAGTACTTC.

This clone was seen more than once but under ten times. The V call is TRBV19, the J call TRBJ1-1; TRBD1 agrees at 8 bases. J lost 1 base, V lost 8 bases, and 6 bases had no gene match. Germline CDR1 LNHDA, CDR2 SQIVND (reference sequence). This CDR3 is built from 14 residues. The CDR3 coding sequence is TGTGCCAGTGCCCTGACAGGGGCGAACACTGAAGCTTTCTTT. Residues: CASALTGANTEAFF.

This rearrangement joins TRBV4-2 to TRBJ1-3, with D unclear. This CDR3 is 14 amino acids long. Trimming took off 5 bases at V and 0 bases at J, with 8 bases between the two ends. Germline V gives CDR1 LGHNA, CDR2 YNFKEQ. Here the CDR3 DNA reads TGTGCCAGCAGCTACGACACCTCTGGAAACACCATATATTTT. Protein: CASSYDTSGNTIYF.

The chain combines TRBV5-1 with TRBJ2-7, with D possibly being TRBD1 (5 bases). Germline CDR1 and CDR2: SGHRS and YFSETQ. The V and J ends lost 0 bases and 4 bases respectively, with 14 bases between them. The CDR3 covers 15 residues. CDR3 coding DNA: TGCGCCAGCAGCTTGGAAGCAGGGATCAAGTACGAGCAGTACTTC. Its translation: CASSLEAGIKYEQYF.

This chain uses TRBV27 with TRBJ2-1; 8 nucleotides align to TRBD1. The CDR3 has 15 residues. CDR1 MNHEY and CDR2 SMNVEV come from the germline V gene (reference sequence). J gave up 7 bases and V 3 bases, and 8 bases lay outside the gene matches. For the CDR3, the DNA is TGTGCCAGCAGTTTTGTGGACAGGGTGTCAAATGAGCAGTTCTTC. Translated, it gives CASSFVDRVSNEQFF.

A few counts support this clone. The chain carries TRBV15 and TRBJ2-7, with TRBD2 identical over 7 bases. CDR3 length: 16 amino acids. Looked up from germline, CDR1 is LNHNV and CDR2 is YYDKDF (reference sequence). With V trimmed by 0 bases and J by 0 bases, 5 bases remained unmatched. The CDR3 bases are TGTGCCACCAGCAGAGAAGTCGGGGGGAGCTCCTACGAGCAGTACTTC. This translates into CATSREVGGSSYEQYF.

This clone has just a few counts. The chain links TRBV7-2 to TRBJ2-1; tentative D call: TRBD2 (6 bases). The CDR3 contains 11 residues. Germline V gene lookup returns CDR1 SGHTA and CDR2 FQGNSA. V was shortened by 8 bases and J by 8 bases, with 10 bases between the two germline ends. The CDR3, as DNA: TGTGCCAGCCGTTCGGGGGATGAGCAGTTCTTC. Encoded protein: CASRSGDEQFF.

This clone showed up just a few times. The V and J genes are TRBV15 and TRBJ2-7, with D perhaps TRBD1 (5 bases). CDR3 length: 14 amino acids. The V end was cut by 0 bases, the J end by 3 bases, with 9 bases between. Germline assignment: CDR1 LNHNV and CDR2 YYDKDF (reference sequence). CDR3 in amino acids: CATSRDRDSYEQYF. The CDR3 DNA reads as TGTGCCACCAGCAGAGATCGAGACAGCTACGAGCAGTACTTC.

There are a few counts of this clone. The chain combines TRBV21-1 with TRBJ2-7; the table's D call TRBD1 went unverified against the DNA. TRBV21-1 is noted as a pseudogene. This CDR3 comprises 16 residues. CDR3 region: CASSNSYLQGTYEQYF. The DNA of the CDR3 is TGTGCCAGCAGCAATTCATACTTACAGGGGACCTACGAGCAGTACTTC.

The chain couples TRBV14 to TRBJ2-3; the D gene is possibly TRBD2 (6 bases). The CDR3 sequence is 15 residues long. Trimming removed 4 bases from V and 2 bases from J, with 13 bases in between. Germline V lookup: CDR1 SGHDN, CDR2 FVKESK. The CDR3 region has the DNA TGTGCCAGCAGCCCCGGAGGGGTGACCACAGATACGCAGTATTTT. Translated: CASSPGGVTTDTQYF.

This clone was observed a handful of times. This rearrangement joins TRBV6-6 to TRBJ1-1; D is undetermined. This CDR3 has 14 amino acids. CDR1 and CDR2 from the germline V gene are MNHNY and SVGAGI (reference sequence). Trimming removed 7 bases from V and 5 bases from J, with 17 bases in between. The CDR3 bases are TGTGCCAGCAACCCCGTAATGGCTAGGACTGAAGCTTTCTTT. Protein: CASNPVMARTEAFF.

V and J are TRBV5-1 and TRBJ2-6; D remains ambiguous. V dropped 4 bases and J dropped 4 bases, with 18 bases sitting between them. This CDR3 comprises 17 residues. CDR1 and CDR2 (germline): SGHRS, YFSETQ. This chain's CDR3 is CASSPSSHGGGANVLTF. The CDR3, as DNA: TGCGCCAGCAGCCCCAGTTCTCACGGCGGCGGGGCCAACGTCCTGACTTTC. The whole variable domain, remainder taken from reference TRBV5-1 and TRBJ2-6, is KAGVTQTPRYLIKTRGQQVTLSCSPISGHRSVSWYQQTPGQGLQFLFEYFSETQRNKGNFPGRFSGRQFSNSRSEMNVSTLELGDSALYLCASSPSSHGGGANVLTFGAGSRLTVL.

The chain has TRBV19 and TRBJ2-7, with TRBD1 as a possible D gene (6 bases). This CDR3 region has 18 residues. V lost 4 bases and J lost 7, with 29 bases in between. CDR1 LNHDA and CDR2 SQIVND come from the germline V gene (reference sequence). This CDR3 reads CASSTPIKRTRGGGEQYF. The CDR3 coding sequence is TGTGCCAGTAGTACCCCTATAAAGCGGACCAGGGGTGGGGGAGAGCAGTACTTC.

With respect to this clone: This CDR3 is also generated by other DNA sequences in the sample. The J gene is TRBJ1-1, the V gene TRBV5-1; no clear D. Trimming shortened V by 1 base and J by 1 base, and 5 bases separated the two germline ends. Germline V CDR1 and CDR2: SGHRS, YFSETQ. The CDR3 runs to 13 residues. The CDR3 sequence: CASSLRENTEAFF. In DNA form, the CDR3 reads TGCGCCAGCAGCTTGCGGGAGAACACTGAAGCTTTCTTT.

The rearrangement joins TRBV6-5 to TRBJ1-6, with D tentatively TRBD1 (5 bases). Germline V lookup: CDR1 MNHEY, CDR2 SVGAGI. The CDR3 runs to 14 residues. With 4 bases removed from V and 9 bases from J, the gap between germline ends came to 13 bases. In DNA, the CDR3 is TGTGCCAGCAGTTCGGAGGGGCTCATTTCACCCCTCCACTTT. It is translated as CASSSEGLISPLHF.

The chain recombines TRBV6-5 with TRBJ2-5, with D possibly matching TRBD2 (6 bases). Germline V CDR1 and CDR2: MNHEY, SVGAGI. Trimming stripped 7 bases from V and 12 bases from J, with 18 bases between. This CDR3 spans 12 amino acids. The CDR3 loop reads CASTTPGLAEYF. The CDR3, as DNA: TGTGCCAGCACCACCCCGGGACTTGCCGAGTACTTC.

The chain combines TRBV5-1 with TRBJ2-1; maybe TRBD1 (6 bases). CDR1 and CDR2 from the germline V gene are SGHRS and YFSETQ. V was cut by 1 base and J by 0 bases, with 8 bases left in between. This CDR3 has 15 amino acids. CDR3 nucleotide sequence: TGCGCCAGCAGCTTGTTACAGGGCTCCTACAATGAGCAGTTCTTC. Encoded protein: CASSLLQGSYNEQFF.

The chain links TRBV6-1 to TRBJ1-2; 7 bases align to TRBD1. The CDR3 has 14 amino acids. The germline V gene encodes CDR1 MNHNS and CDR2 SASEGT. V lost 5 bases and J lost 5; bases outside the gene matches: 8. The CDR3, as DNA: TGTGCCAGCAGTCCGCGACAGGGAAGGTATGGCTACACCTTC. It specifies CASSPRQGRYGYTF.

The gene calls are TRBV7-9 and TRBJ2-5, with 8 bases fitting TRBD2. TRBJ2-7 matches the DNA end more closely, so the J call is doubtful. The CDR3 contains 14 residues. Germline V gene data show CDR1 as SEHNR and CDR2 as FQNEAQ (reference sequence). The CDR3 loop reads CASSLGAGDNEQYF. Written as DNA, the CDR3 is TGTGCCAGCAGCTTAGGAGCGGGAGACAACGAGCAGTACTTC.

The chain uses TRBV6-5 and TRBJ1-1; the match to TRBD1 covers 8 bases. V was clipped by 5 bases and J by 7 bases; unmatched bases: 6. Germline assignment: CDR1 MNHEY and CDR2 SVGAGI. The CDR3 is 13 residues long. The CDR3 region has the DNA TGTGCCAGCAGTGGACAGGGCCCAAATGAAGCTTTCTTT. It encodes CASSGQGPNEAFF.